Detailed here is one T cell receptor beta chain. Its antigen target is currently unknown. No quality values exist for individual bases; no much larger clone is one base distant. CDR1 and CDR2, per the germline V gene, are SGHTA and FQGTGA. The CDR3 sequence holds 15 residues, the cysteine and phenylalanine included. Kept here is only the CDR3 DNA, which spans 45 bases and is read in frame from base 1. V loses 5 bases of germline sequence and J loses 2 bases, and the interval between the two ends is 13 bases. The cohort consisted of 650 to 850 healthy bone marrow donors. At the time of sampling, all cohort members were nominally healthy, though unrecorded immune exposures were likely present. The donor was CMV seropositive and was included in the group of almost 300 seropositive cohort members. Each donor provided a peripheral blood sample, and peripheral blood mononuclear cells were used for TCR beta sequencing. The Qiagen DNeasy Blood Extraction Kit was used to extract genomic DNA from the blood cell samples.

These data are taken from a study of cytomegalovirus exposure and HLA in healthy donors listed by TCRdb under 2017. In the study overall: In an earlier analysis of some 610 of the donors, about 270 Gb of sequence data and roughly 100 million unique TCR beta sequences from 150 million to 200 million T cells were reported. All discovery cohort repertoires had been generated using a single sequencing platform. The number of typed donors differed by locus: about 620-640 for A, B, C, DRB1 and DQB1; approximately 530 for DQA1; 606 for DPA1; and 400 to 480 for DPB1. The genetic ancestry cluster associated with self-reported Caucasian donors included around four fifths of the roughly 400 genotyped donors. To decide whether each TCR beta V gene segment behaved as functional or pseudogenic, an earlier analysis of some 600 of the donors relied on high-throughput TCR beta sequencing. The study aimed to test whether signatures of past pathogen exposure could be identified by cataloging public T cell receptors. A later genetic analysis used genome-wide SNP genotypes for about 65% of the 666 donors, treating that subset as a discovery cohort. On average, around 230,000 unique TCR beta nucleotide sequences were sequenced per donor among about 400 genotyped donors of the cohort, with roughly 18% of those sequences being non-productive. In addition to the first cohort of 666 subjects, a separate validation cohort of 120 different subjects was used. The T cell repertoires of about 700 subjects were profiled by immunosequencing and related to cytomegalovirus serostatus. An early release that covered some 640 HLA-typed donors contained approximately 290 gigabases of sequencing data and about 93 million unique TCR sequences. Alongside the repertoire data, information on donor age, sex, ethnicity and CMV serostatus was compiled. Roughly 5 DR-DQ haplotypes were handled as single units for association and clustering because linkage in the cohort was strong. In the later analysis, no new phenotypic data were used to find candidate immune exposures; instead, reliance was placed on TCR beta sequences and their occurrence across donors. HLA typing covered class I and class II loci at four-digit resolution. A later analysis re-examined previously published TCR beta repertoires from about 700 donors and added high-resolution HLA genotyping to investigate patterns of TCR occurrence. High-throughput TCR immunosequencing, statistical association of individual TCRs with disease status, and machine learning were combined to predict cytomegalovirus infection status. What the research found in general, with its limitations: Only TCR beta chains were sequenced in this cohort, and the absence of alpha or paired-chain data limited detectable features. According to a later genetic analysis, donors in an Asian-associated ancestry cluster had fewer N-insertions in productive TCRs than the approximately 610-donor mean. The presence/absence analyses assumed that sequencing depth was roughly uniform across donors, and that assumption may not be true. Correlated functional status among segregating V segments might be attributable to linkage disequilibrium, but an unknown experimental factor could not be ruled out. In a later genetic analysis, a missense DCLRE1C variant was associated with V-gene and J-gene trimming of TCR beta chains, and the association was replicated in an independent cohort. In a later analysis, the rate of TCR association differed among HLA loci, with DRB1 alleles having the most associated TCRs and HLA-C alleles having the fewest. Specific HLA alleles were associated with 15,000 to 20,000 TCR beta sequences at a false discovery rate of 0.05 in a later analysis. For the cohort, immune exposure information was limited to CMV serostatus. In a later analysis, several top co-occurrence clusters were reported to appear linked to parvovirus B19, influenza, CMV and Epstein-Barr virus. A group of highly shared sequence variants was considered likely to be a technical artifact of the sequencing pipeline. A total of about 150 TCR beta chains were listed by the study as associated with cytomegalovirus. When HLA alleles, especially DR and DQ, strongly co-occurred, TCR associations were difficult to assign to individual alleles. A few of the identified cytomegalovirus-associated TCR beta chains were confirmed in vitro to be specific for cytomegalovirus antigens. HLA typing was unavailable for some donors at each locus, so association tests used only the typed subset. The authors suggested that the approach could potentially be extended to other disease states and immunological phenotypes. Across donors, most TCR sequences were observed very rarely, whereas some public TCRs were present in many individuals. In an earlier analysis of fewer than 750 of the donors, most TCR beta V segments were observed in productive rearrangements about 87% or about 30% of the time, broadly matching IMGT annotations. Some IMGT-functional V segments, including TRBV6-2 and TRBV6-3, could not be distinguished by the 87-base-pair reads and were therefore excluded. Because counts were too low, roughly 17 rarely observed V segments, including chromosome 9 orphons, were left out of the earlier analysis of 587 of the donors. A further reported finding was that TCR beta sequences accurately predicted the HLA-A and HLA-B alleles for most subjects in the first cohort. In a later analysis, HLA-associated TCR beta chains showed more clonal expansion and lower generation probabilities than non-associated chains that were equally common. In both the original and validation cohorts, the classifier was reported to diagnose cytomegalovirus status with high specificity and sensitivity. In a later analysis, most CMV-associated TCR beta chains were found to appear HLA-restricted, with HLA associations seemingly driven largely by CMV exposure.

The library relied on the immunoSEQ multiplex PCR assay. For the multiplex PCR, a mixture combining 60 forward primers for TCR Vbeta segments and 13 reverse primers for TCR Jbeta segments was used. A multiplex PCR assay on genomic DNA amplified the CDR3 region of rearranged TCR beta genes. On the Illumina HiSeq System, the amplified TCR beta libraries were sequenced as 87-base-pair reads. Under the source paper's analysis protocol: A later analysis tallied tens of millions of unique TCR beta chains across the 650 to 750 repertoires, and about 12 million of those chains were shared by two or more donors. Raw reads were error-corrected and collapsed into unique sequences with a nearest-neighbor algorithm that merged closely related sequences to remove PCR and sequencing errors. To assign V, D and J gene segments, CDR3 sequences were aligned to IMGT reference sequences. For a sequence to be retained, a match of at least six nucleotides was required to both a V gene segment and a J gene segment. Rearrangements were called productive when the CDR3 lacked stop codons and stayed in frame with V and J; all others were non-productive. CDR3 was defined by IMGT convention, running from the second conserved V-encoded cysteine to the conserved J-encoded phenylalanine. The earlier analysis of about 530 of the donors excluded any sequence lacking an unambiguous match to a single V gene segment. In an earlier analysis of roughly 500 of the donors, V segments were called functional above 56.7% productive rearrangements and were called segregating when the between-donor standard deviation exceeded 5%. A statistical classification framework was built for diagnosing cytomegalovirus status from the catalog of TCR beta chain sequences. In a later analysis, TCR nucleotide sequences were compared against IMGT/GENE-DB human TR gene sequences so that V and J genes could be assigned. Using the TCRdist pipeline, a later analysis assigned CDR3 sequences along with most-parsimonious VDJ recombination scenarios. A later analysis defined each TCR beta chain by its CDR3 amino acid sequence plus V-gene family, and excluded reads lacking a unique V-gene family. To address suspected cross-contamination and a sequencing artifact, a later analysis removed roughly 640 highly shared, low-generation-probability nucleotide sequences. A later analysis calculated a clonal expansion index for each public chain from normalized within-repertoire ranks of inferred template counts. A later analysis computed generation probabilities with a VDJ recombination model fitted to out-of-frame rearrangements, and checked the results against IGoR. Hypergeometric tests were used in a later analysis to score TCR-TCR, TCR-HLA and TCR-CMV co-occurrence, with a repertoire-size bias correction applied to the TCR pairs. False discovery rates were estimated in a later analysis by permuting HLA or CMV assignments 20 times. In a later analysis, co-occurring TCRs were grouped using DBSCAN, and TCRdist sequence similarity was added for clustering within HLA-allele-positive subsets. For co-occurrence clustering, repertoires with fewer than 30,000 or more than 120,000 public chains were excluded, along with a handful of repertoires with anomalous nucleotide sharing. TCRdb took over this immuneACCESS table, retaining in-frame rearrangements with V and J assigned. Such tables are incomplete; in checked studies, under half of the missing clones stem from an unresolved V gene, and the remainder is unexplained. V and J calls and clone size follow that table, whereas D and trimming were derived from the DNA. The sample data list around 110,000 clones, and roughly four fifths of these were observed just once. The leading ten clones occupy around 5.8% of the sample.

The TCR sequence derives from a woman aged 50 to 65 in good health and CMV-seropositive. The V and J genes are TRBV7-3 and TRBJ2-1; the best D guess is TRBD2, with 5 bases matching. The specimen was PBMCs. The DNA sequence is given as TGTGCCAGCAGCCCAAGTGGCGGGCCCTACAATGAGCAGTTCTTC. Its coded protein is CASSPSGGPYNEQFF.